The T cell receptor beta chain under discussion was sequenced for a study of blood T cell repertoires in COVID-19. The overall study: Whether acute or convalescent, the COVID-19 samples came from the United States, Italy and Spain.

The authors' processing: Reference gene primer amplification yielded estimated nucleated cell counts. Using immunoSEQ multiplex PCR, the repertoire was profiled, and TCRdb retains in-frame clones only, with some absent. V and J calls and clone size follow that table, whereas D and trimming were derived from the DNA. The repertoire holds about 310,000 clones, with roughly 90% as singletons. Recruits, aged about 18 to 100 years, lived in roughly 22 US areas. The study counted Cohort 3 donors as recovered given two negative PCRs, clearance, or symptom resolution. The sequence was collected from a woman in her 30s who had recovered from COVID-19. Sequenced: PBMCs or T cells enriched from blood (not recorded which).

For the CDR3, the DNA is TGTGCCAGTAGTATGAGGCGGCAGGGCGGGGAGCTGTTTTTT. Translating gives CASSMRRQGGELFF. This chain connects TRBV19 to TRBJ2-2; D is possibly TRBD1 (5 bases). Trimming left V 3 bases short and J 7 bases short, with 12 bases between. CDR1 is LNHDA, CDR2 SQIVND, per germline (reference sequence). The CDR3 loop spans 14 amino acids.